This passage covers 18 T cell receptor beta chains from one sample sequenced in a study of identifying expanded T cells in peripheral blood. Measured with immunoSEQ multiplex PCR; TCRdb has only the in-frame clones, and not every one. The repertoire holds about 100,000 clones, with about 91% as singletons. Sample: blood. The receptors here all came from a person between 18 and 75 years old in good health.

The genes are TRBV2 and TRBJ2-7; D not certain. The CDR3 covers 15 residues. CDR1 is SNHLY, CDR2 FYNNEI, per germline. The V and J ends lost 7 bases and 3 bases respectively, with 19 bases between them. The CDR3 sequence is CASTEFSGPGYEQYF. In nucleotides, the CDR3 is TGTGCCAGCACGGAATTCAGTGGACCTGGCTACGAGCAGTACTTC.

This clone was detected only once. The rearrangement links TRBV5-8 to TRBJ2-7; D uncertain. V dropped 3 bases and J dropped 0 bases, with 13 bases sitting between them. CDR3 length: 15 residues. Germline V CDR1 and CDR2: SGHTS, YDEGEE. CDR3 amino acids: CASSSRTDSSYEQYF. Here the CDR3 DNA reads TGTGCCAGCAGCTCCCGGACGGATAGCTCCTACGAGCAGTACTTC. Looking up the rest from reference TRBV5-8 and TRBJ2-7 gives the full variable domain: EAGVTQSPTHLIKTRGQQATLRCSPISGHTSVYWYQQALGLGLQFLLWYDEGEERNRGNFPPRFSGRQFPNYSSELNVNALELEDSALYLCASSSRTDSSYEQYFGPGTRLTVT.

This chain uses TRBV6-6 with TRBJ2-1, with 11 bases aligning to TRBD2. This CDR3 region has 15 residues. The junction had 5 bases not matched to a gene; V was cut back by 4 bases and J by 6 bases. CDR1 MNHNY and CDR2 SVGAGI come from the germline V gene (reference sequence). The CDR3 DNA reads TGTGCCAGCAGTTCTCGTAGCGGGGGGGCCAATGAGCAGTTCTTC. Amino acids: CASSSRSGGANEQFF.

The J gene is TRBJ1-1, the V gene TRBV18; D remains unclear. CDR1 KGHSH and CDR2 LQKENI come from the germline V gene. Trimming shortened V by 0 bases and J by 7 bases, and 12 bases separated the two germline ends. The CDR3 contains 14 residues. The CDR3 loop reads CASSPPLDSREAFF. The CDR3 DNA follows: TGTGCCAGCTCACCACCGCTCGATTCGCGTGAAGCTTTCTTT. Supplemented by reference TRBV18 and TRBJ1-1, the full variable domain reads NAGVMQNPRHLVRRRGQEARLRCSPMKGHSHVYWYRQLPEEGLKFMVYLQKENIIDESGMPKERFSAEFPKEGPSILRIQQVVRGDSAAYFCASSPPLDSREAFFGQGTRLTVV.

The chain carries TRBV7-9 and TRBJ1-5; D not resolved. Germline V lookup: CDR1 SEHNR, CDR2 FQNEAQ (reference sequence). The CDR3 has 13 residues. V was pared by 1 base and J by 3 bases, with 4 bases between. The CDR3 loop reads CASSLGPNQPQHF. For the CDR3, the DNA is TGTGCCAGCAGCTTAGGTCCCAATCAGCCCCAGCATTTT. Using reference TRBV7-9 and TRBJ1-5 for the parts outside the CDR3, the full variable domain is DTGVSQNPRHKITKRGQNVTFRCDPISEHNRLYWYRQTLGQGPEFLTYFQNEAQLEKSRLLSDRFSAERPKGSFSTLEIQRTEQGDSAMYLCASSLGPNQPQHFGDGTRLSIL.

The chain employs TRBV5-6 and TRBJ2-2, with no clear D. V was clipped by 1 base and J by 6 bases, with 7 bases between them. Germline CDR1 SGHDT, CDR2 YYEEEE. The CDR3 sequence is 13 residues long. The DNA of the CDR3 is TGTGCCAGCAGCTTGCAGGTCGCCGGGGAGCTGTTTTTT. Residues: CASSLQVAGELFF. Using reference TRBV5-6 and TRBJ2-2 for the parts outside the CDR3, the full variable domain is DAGVTQSPTHLIKTRGQQVTLRCSPKSGHDTVSWYQQALGQGPQFIFQYYEEEERQRGNFPDRFSGHQFPNYSSELNVNALLLGDSALYLCASSLQVAGELFFGEGSRLTVL.

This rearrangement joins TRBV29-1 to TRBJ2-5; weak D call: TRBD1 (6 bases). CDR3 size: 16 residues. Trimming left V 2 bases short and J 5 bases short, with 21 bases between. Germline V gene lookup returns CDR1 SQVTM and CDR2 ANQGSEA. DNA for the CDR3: TGCAGCGTTGAAAACCCGGGCCGTACAGGGTCGGAGACCCAGTACTTC. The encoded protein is CSVENPGRTGSETQYF. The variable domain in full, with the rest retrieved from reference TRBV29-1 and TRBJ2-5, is SAVISQKPSRDICQRGTSLTIQCQVDSQVTMMFWYRQQPGQSLTLIATANQGSEATYESGFVIDKFPISRPNLTFSTLTVSNMSPEDSSIYLCSVENPGRTGSETQYFGPGTRLLVL.

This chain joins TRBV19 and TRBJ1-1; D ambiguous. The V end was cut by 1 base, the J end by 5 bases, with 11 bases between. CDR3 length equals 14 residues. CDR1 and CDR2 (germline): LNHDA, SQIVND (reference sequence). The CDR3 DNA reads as TGTGCCAGTAGTATAGGAGCAGGACGGACTGAAGCTTTCTTT. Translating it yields CASSIGAGRTEAFF.

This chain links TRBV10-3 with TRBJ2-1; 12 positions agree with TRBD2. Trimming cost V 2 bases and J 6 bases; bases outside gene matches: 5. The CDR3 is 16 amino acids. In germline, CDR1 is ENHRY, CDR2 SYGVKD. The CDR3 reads CAISEVTSGSGNEQFF. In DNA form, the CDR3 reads TGTGCCATCAGTGAGGTGACTAGCGGGAGTGGCAATGAGCAGTTCTTC.

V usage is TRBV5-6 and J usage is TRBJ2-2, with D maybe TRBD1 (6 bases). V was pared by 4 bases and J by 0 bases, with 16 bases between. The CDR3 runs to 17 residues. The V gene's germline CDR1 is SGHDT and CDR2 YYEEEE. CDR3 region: CASSATGQPANTGELFF. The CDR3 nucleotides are TGTGCCAGCAGCGCTACCGGACAGCCGGCGAACACCGGGGAGCTGTTTTTT.

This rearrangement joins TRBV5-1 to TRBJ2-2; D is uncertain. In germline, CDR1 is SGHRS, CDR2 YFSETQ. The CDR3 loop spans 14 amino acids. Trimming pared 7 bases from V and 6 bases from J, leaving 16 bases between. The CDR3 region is CASSEAINAGELFF. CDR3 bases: TGCGCCAGCTCCGAGGCGATCAATGCCGGGGAGCTGTTTTTT.

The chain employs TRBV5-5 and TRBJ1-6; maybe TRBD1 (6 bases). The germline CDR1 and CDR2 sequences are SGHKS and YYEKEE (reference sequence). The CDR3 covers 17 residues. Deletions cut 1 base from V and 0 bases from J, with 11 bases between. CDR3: CASSLFGTNSYNSPLHF. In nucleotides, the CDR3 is TGTGCCAGCAGCTTGTTTGGGACAAACTCCTATAATTCACCCCTCCACTTT.

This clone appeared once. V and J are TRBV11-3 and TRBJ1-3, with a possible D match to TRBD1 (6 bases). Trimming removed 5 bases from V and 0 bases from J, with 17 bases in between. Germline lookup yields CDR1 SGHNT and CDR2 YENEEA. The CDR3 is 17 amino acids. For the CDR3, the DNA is TGTGCCAGCAGCCACCCCGGACAGATACTCTCTGGAAACACCATATATTTT. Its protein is CASSHPGQILSGNTIYF.

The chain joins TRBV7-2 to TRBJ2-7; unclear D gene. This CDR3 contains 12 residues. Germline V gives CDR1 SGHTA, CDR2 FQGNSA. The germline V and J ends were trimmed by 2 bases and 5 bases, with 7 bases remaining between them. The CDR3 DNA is TGTGCCAGCAGCTTATCTCGGGACGAGCAGTACTTC. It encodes CASSLSRDEQYF.

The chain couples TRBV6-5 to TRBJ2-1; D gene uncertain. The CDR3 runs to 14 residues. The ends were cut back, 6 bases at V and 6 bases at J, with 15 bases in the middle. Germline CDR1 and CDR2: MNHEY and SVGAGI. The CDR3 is CASRARSGLNEQFF. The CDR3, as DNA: TGTGCCAGCAGGGCGAGATCAGGCCTCAATGAGCAGTTCTTC.

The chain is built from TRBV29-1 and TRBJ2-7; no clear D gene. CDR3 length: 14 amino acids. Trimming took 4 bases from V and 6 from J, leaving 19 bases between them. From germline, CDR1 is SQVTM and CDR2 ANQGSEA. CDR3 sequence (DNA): TGCAGCGTTGTAGAGGAATTCTCCTTAGGCGAGCAGTACTTC. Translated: CSVVEEFSLGEQYF.

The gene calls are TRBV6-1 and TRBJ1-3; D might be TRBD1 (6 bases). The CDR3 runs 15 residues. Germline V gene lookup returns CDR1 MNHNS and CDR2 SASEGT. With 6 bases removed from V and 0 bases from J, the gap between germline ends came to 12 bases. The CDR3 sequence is CASRVGQLSGNTIYF. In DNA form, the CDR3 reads TGTGCCAGCAGAGTTGGACAGCTCTCTGGAAACACCATATATTTT.

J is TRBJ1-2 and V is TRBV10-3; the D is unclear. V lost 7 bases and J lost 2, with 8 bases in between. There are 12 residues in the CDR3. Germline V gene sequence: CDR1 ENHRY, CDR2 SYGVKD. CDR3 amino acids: CAINERNYGYTF. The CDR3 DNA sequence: TGTGCCATCAATGAACGGAACTATGGCTACACCTTC.